This T cell receptor beta chain was identified in a study of T cell repertoires in cytomegalovirus infection. General observations from the study: The response measured ex vivo was dominated by TCR beta clonotypes (HLA-C-restricted and CMV-specific).

Each CDR3 protein gets one entry after TCRdb re-called the reads with MiXCR. Here the sample spans about 900,000 distinct CDR3 sequences, about 33% being singletons. With regard to this clonotype: Its antigen is currently unknown.

Germline CDR1 reads SGHNT; CDR2 reads YENEEA. V lost 2 bases to trimming and J lost 1 base, with 11 bases between them. This CDR3 is built from 16 residues. The TCR originated in a human donor in good health (CMV status not recorded). Some clones in this sample may be carry-over from other donors' samples. The J gene is TRBJ2-2, the V gene TRBV11-3; TRBD1 might be the D (6 bases). Specimen: cultured CD8+ T cells from PBMCs, collected from culture after CMV antigen stimulation. The CDR3 here is CASSLMGAQNTGELFF. CDR3 sequence (DNA): TGTGCCAGCAGCTTAATGGGGGCGCAGAACACCGGGGAGCTGTTTTTT.